What follows is one T cell receptor (beta chain) and its context. Its specificity is not known. The PCR made use of 60 Vbeta and 13 Jbeta primers. The table came from immunoSEQ multiplex PCR; TCRdb's copy has only in-frame clones and leaves some out. The sample contains 160,000 or so clones, about four fifths of which appear only once. This sample was taken from a study of cytomegalovirus exposure and HLA in healthy donors. Overall study results and limits: Sequencing probably produced one cluster of sequence variants that were highly shared.

The CDR3 totals 14 residues. Per the germline V gene, CDR1 is SGHAT and CDR2 is FQNNGV. Trimming took off 1 base at V and 3 bases at J, with 10 bases between the two ends. The TCR originated in a woman in her late teens or twenties in good health and CMV-seropositive. What was sequenced was PBMCs. The J gene is TRBJ2-7, the V gene TRBV11-2, with D possibly TRBD2 on 6 matching bases. CDR3 in amino acids: CASSLVGSGYEQYF. In nucleotides, the CDR3 is TGTGCCAGCAGCTTAGTGGGTAGCGGCTACGAGCAGTACTTC. The variable domain in full, with the rest retrieved from reference TRBV11-2 and TRBJ2-7, is EAGVAQSPRYKIIEKRQSVAFWCNPISGHATLYWYQQILGQGPKLLIQFQNNGVVDDSQLPKDRFSAERLKGVDSTLKIQPAKLEDSAVYLCASSLVGSGYEQYFGPGTRLTVT.